Below are 17 T cell receptor beta chains sequenced from a single sample in a study of tumor-infiltrating lymphocytes in glioblastoma multiforme. TCR beta libraries were built from RNA through three nested multiplex PCR rounds using modified ARM-PCR. Each CDR3 protein gets one entry after TCRdb re-called the multiplex PCR reads with MiXCR. The sample has some 32,000 distinct CDR3 sequences; more than 55% are singletons. Sequences were obtained from brain tumor tissue. The receptors come from a male donor with glioblastoma.

In regard to this clonotype: This clone may be a read error of a much larger clone one base away. The chain links TRBV12-3 or TRBV12-4 to TRBJ2-5; D assignment may be TRBD1 or TRBD2 (5 bases each). CDR3 size: 14 residues. The CDR3 nucleotides are TGTGCCAGCACCCTAGACGGGACCGTGGGTACCCAGAACTTC. This gives the protein CASTLDGTVGTQNF.

The V gene is TRBV5-4, the J gene TRBJ2-5, with 10 bases lining up with TRBD1. The CDR3 runs to 16 residues. V was pared by 4 bases and J by 5 bases, with 11 bases of the junction left unmatched. CDR1 is SGHNT, CDR2 YYREEE, per germline (reference sequence). CDR3 nucleotides: TGTGCCAGCAGCCTGCCTCGACAGGGGGCGAATGAGACCCAGTACTTC. This encodes CASSLPRQGANETQYF.

The genes are TRBV20-1 and TRBJ2-7; D ambiguous. Germline V gene sequence: CDR1 DFQATT, CDR2 SNEGSKA (reference sequence). V shed 3 bases and J shed 2 bases, with 20 bases lying between them. This CDR3 spans 16 amino acids. Written as DNA, the CDR3 is TGCAGTGCTAGGGATACTTTCACGCTCCCAACCTACGAGCAGTACTTC. Translated: CSARDTFTLPTYEQYF.

On this clonotype itself: One end of the junction varies from germline; a read error may be responsible. The J gene is TRBJ2-5, the V gene TRBV20-1; D unclear. Germline lookup yields CDR1 DFQATT and CDR2 SNEGSKA (reference sequence). The CDR3 contains 16 residues. This CDR3 reads CSARDEQVAFKKTQYF. The CDR3, as DNA: TGCAGCGCTAGGGATGAGCAGGTGGCGTTTAAAAAGACCCAGTACTTC.

A remark on this clonotype: Possible read error: a much larger clone is one base away. This chain connects TRBV28 to TRBJ2-7, with 7 nucleotides matching TRBD1. This CDR3 contains 15 residues. The V and J ends lost 5 bases and 7 bases, in that order; junction bases with no gene match: 14. The V gene's germline CDR1 is MDHEN and CDR2 SYDVKM. CDR3 sequence reads: CASSQLTGWEGEQYF. The DNA of the CDR3 is TGTGCCAGCAGTCAACTGACAGGGTGGGAAGGGGAGCAGTACTTC.

Remarks on this clonotype: The missing conserved phenylalanine or tryptophan at the end of this CDR3 makes a read error likely. The limits of the CDR3 on the DNA are not certain, so only TCRdb's listed CDR3 is given. The chain recombines TRBV29-1 with TRBJ2-6. Per the germline V gene, CDR1 is SQVTM and CDR2 is ANQGSEA. The CDR3 contains 13 residues when both ends are counted. CDR3 region: CSVRGEGANVQTS.

The table lists this clonotype with many counts. The chain couples TRBV10-3 to TRBJ2-4; D not certain. The germline gives CDR1 ENHRY, CDR2 SYGVKD. V was trimmed by 10 bases and J by 5 bases, leaving 12 bases between them. The CDR3 is 12 residues long. The CDR3 reads CATKDVENIQYF. The CDR3 nucleotides read TGTGCCACGAAGGACGTCGAAAACATTCAGTACTTC.

This clonotype has just a few counts. A read error is likely, as this CDR3 ends without the conserved phenylalanine or tryptophan. This chain joins TRBV11-1 and TRBJ1-3, with no clear D. CDR1 and CDR2 (germline): SGHAT, FQDESV (reference sequence). The CDR3 totals 13 residues. DNA of the CDR3: TGTGCCGGCAGCTCCGACTCTGGAAACACCATATATTCT. Its translation is CAGSSDSGNTIYS.

This clonotype was observed a handful of times. V usage is TRBV4-1 and J usage is TRBJ2-1; D gene uncertain. CDR3 length: 12 amino acids. The germline CDR1 and CDR2 sequences are MGHRA and YSYEKL. With 5 bases removed from V and 10 bases from J, the gap between germline ends came to 12 bases. The CDR3 loop reads CASSGRLGEQFF. The CDR3 coding sequence is TGCGCCAGCAGCGGTCGACTTGGAGAGCAGTTCTTC.

Remarks on this clonotype: A much larger clone differs by one base, so this may be a read error. The J gene is TRBJ2-7, the V gene TRBV7-9; maybe TRBD2 (5 bases). With the DNA end fitting TRBJ2-1 better, the J assignment may be wrong. The germline V gene encodes CDR1 SEHNR and CDR2 FQNEAQ (reference sequence). The CDR3 contains 13 residues. CDR3 sequence: CASSLAGSGEQFF. The CDR3 bases are TGTGCCAGCAGCTTAGCGGGCAGCGGCGAGCAGTTCTTC.

This clonotype was detected many times. This chain connects TRBV6-1 to TRBJ2-7; possibly TRBD1 or TRBD2 for D (5 bases each). The CDR3 length is 14 residues. Germline V gene lookup returns CDR1 MNHNS and CDR2 SASEGT. Trimming cost V 6 bases and J 2 bases, with 14 bases left between them. CDR3 residues: CASRGDESTYEQYF. Written as DNA, the CDR3 is TGTGCCAGCAGGGGGGACGAAAGCACCTACGAGCAGTACTTC.

As concerns this clonotype: The germline gene is not matched at one end of the junction; a read error may be the cause. V and J are TRBV11-2 and TRBJ2-2, with 7 bases that match TRBD2. The CDR3 is 20 amino acids. Germline CDR1 is SGHAT and CDR2 is FQNNGV. The CDR3 bases are TGTGCCAGCACCCCCTCACTCGGCCAATGGCTAGCGGTAAACACGGGGGAGCTGTTTTTT. It specifies CASTPSLGQWLAVNTGELFF.

This chain links TRBV29-1 with TRBJ1-1; D not certain. The V and J ends lost 6 bases and 8 bases respectively, with 19 bases between them. CDR1 and CDR2 from the germline V gene are SQVTM and ANQGSEA. The CDR3 length is 13 residues. The CDR3 loop is CSVENLGRIEAFF. The CDR3 DNA reads TGCAGCGTCGAAAATCTAGGACGGATCGAAGCTTTCTTT.

In this sample, this clonotype turned up many times. The chain carries TRBV6-6 and TRBJ2-1; TRBD1 agrees at 7 bases. V gave up 6 bases and J gave up 9 bases; unmatched junction bases: 8. The CDR3 extends over 13 amino acids. Germline V gene sequence: CDR1 MNHNY, CDR2 SVGAGI (reference sequence). Here the CDR3 DNA reads TGTGCCAGCAGCACACAGGGGCCGGGTGAGCAGTTCTTC. It encodes CASSTQGPGEQFF.

The chain combines TRBV11-2 with TRBJ2-3; 8 nucleotides align to TRBD2. Germline assignment: CDR1 SGHAT and CDR2 FQNNGV. With 8 bases clipped from V and 2 bases from J, the junction kept 9 bases outside the gene matches. The CDR3 has 15 residues. Written as DNA, the CDR3 is TGTGCCAGCTTACGGGGGGGGGGGGTCACAGATACGCAGTATTTT. This gives the protein CASLRGGGVTDTQYF.

Comment on this clonotype: One junction end disagrees with the germline gene, perhaps due to a read error. The chain employs TRBV10-3 and TRBJ1-2, with D unresolved. This CDR3 is built from 13 residues. CDR1 is ENHRY and CDR2 is SYGVKD in the germline V gene. The CDR3 bases are TGTGCCTTCAGTGCCGCAACTGGAAATGGCTATACCTTC. Encoded protein: CAFSAATGNGYTF.

This clonotype was observed many times. The chain couples TRBV4-2 to TRBJ2-7; TRBD2 matches at 11 bases. Germline assignment: CDR1 LGHNA and CDR2 YNFKEQ. V lost 0 bases, J lost 5 bases, and 18 bases stayed unmatched. This CDR3 is built from 20 residues. The CDR3 here is CASSQDLVRIAGGPTNEQYF. CDR3 coding DNA: TGTGCCAGCAGCCAAGACTTAGTGAGGATAGCGGGAGGGCCGACTAACGAGCAGTACTTC.